This T cell receptor beta chain was identified during a study of high-grade serous ovarian cancer treatment subgroups. The ends lost 3 bases at V and 5 bases at J; junction bases unmatched: 4. Germline V gene sequence: CDR1 GTSNPN, CDR2 SVGIG (reference sequence). The CDR3 contains 12 residues. The data were produced by immunoSEQ multiplex PCR, yet TCRdb's version contains in-frame clones alone and is incomplete. The repertoire has 12,000 to 15,000 clones, roughly nine tenths of them found once; the top ten carry 5.5% to 7.5%. The tumor samples were collected prior to definitive surgery or chemotherapy.

The chain couples TRBV30 to TRBJ2-7; 7 nucleotides align to TRBD1. The sequenced sample consisted of tumor tissue. The receptor comes from a human donor with high-grade serous ovarian cancer. The CDR3 sequence is CAWSEQGNEQYF. The CDR3 DNA reads TGTGCCTGGAGCGAACAGGGGAACGAGCAGTACTTC.